The subject of this entry is one T cell receptor (beta chain). Because it lacks the conserved phenylalanine or tryptophan at the end, this CDR3 is likely a read error. Germline-derived CDR1 and CDR2 are LGHDT and YNNKEL (reference sequence). The CDR3 consists of 14 residues. The V end lost 4 bases, the J end lost 3 bases, and 12 bases lay between the germline ends. Each CDR3 protein is one row after TCRdb ran MiXCR on the RT-PCR reads. The table has about 700,000 distinct CDR3 sequences, approximately 15% seen once. This sequence was found in a female donor in good health, serving as a healthy control. Sequencing was done on a sample of memory CD4+ T cells from blood. The genes are TRBV3-1 and TRBJ1-2; possibly TRBD1 for D (5 bases). The CDR3: CASSPLGVDYGYTL. CDR3 in DNA: TGTGCCAGCAGCCCACTAGGGGTGGACTATGGCTACACCCTC.